Below are 15 T cell receptor beta chains sequenced from a single sample in a study of tumor and adjacent non-tumor tissue in lung cancer. A modified ARM-PCR protocol with three rounds of nested PCR amplified TCRbeta. TCRdb passed the multiplex PCR reads through MiXCR, listing each CDR3 protein once. This sample has some 47,000 distinct CDR3 sequences, with roughly 60% found just once. No cell sorting was done before RNA was extracted from the tissue. More than 3 cm separated this lung sample from the edge of the tumor. Sequenced input: distant non-tumor lung tissue. The source is a woman aged 40 to 50 with non-small cell lung cancer.

This clonotype was seen just once. The gene calls are TRBV7-9 and TRBJ1-5; possible D gene TRBD1, 5 bases. Germline V gene lookup returns CDR1 SEHNR and CDR2 FQNEAQ (reference sequence). This CDR3 region has 19 residues. V lost 1 base, J lost 0 bases, and 19 bases lay in between. The CDR3 DNA is TGTGCCAGCAGCTTAGTCAGGCGCAGGGCCTACTATAGCAATCAGCCCCAGCATTTT. Its protein product is CASSLVRRRAYYSNQPQHF.

The chain employs TRBV29-1 and TRBJ2-5; possibly TRBD2 for D (6 bases). This CDR3 region has 15 residues. Germline-derived CDR1 and CDR2 are SQVTM and ANQGSEA. Trimming stripped 4 bases from V and 4 bases from J, with 19 bases between. The CDR3 spells CSVAGGVMVGETQYF. DNA of the CDR3: TGCAGCGTTGCCGGCGGGGTGATGGTCGGAGAGACCCAGTACTTC.

The chain employs TRBV12-3 or TRBV12-4 and TRBJ1-1; D not certain. The CDR3 runs 13 residues. The CDR3 DNA follows: TGTATCACCCAGTCGAATATATCCACTGAAGCTTTCTTT. Residues: CITQSNISTEAFF.

The table lists this clonotype with a count of one. Germline is not matched at one junction end, which may reflect a read error. The chain couples TRBV11-2 to TRBJ2-3, with D tentatively TRBD2 (6 bases). The CDR3 sequence is 14 residues long. Germline loops: CDR1 SGHAT, CDR2 FQNNGV. In DNA, the CDR3 is TGTGCCCGCAGCCCCCGGGGGACCACAGAAACGCAGTATTTT. This gives the protein CARSPRGTTETQYF.

The chain couples TRBV20-1 to TRBJ2-2; 11 positions agree with TRBD2. The V segment lost 2 bases and the J segment 4 bases; nucleotides outside the gene matches: 9. The germline V gene has CDR1 DFQATT and CDR2 SNEGSKA (reference sequence). CDR3 length equals 17 residues. CDR3 sequence (DNA): TGCAGTGCTAGACGCGGGACTAGCGGTAGTAGCACCGGGGAGCTGTTTTTT. As protein: CSARRGTSGSSTGELFF.

The rearrangement links TRBV6-1 to TRBJ2-5; 8 nucleotides match TRBD1. CDR3 length: 14 amino acids. Germline V CDR1 and CDR2: MNHNS, SASEGT. The ends lost 6 bases at V and 4 bases at J; junction bases unmatched: 7. CDR3 nucleotide sequence: TGTGCCAGCAGCCCGGACAGGGCAAGAGAGACCCAGTACTTC. This gives the protein CASSPDRARETQYF.

About this clonotype itself: An end of the junction differs from the germline gene, which may be a read error. The V gene is TRBV5-4, the J gene TRBJ1-4, with a weak D call TRBD1 (5 bases). CDR3 length: 15 amino acids. Per germline, CDR1 SGHNT and CDR2 YYREEE (reference sequence). CDR3 coding DNA: TGTGCCACCAGCTTGTGCAGGGCCCAGAATGAAAAACTGTTTTTT. Protein product: CATSLCRAQNEKLFF.

This clonotype was observed a handful of times. Lacking the conserved final phenylalanine or tryptophan, this CDR3 likely reflects a read error. No DNA is shown, since the ends of the CDR3 on it are uncertain; the CDR3 is the one TCRdb lists. This chain connects TRBV10-1 to TRBJ2-7; the DNA was not used to check the table's D call, TRBD2. A total of 16 residues make up the CDR3, ends included. Germline V gives CDR1 WNHNN, CDR2 SYGVQD (reference sequence). CDR3 sequence reads: CASSPETLAGGYEQYL.

To note about this clonotype: The conserved final phenylalanine or tryptophan is absent from the CDR3, which likely points to a read error. The chain recombines TRBV11-2 with TRBJ2-3; unclear D gene. This CDR3 has 14 amino acids. CDR1 is SGHAT and CDR2 is FQNNGV in the germline V gene. V was clipped by 5 bases and J by 4 bases, with 13 bases between them. The DNA of the CDR3 is TGTGCCAGCAGCCCTCGAAGCGTGGCAGATACGCAGTATTAT. It specifies CASSPRSVADTQYY.

This clonotype occurred once. The junction departs from the called germline gene at one end, perhaps through a read error. The rearrangement links TRBV4-2 to TRBJ2-3; the match to TRBD2 covers 8 bases. Germline V CDR1 and CDR2: LGHNA, YNFKEQ. CDR3 size: 17 residues. The CDR3 DNA is TGTGCTAGCAGCCAAGAAGGCGCGGGAGGTTCCGGGGATACGCCGTATTTT. Translated: CASSQEGAGGSGDTPYF.

Concerning this clonotype itself: A single base separates this from a much larger clone, so it may be a read error. V is TRBV12-5 and J is TRBJ2-3; D perhaps matches TRBD1 (6 bases). The V end lost 2 bases, the J end lost 2 bases, and 17 bases lay between the germline ends. Per the germline V gene, CDR1 is LGHNT and CDR2 is FRNRAP. CDR3 length: 17 residues. The CDR3 bases are TGTGCTAGTGGTTTGTCTCGGATAGGGGGTCTCACAGATACGCAGTATTTT. Protein product: CASGLSRIGGLTDTQYF.

For this clonotype: The junction departs from the called germline gene at one end, perhaps through a read error. The chain uses TRBV29-1 and TRBJ2-2; maybe TRBD1 (7 bases). Germline V gene lookup returns CDR1 SQVTM and CDR2 ANQGSEA. CDR3 length: 15 amino acids. The CDR3: CSVSRQGLDIGGLFF. CDR3 in DNA: TGCAGCGTTTCCCGACAGGGCCTCGACATCGGGGGGCTGTTTTTT.

A remark on this clonotype: At one end, the junction sequence differs from germline, possibly due to a read error. The chain is built from TRBV6-5 and TRBJ1-4, with D possibly TRBD1 on 5 matching bases. Germline CDR1 and CDR2: MNHEY and SVGAGI. This CDR3 region has 14 residues. The CDR3 is CASTRGASNGKLFF. The CDR3 DNA follows: TGTGCCAGCACCCGCGGGGCATCTAATGGAAAACTGTTCTTT.

V usage is TRBV11-2 and J usage is TRBJ2-3; TRBD2 is a possible D gene (6 bases). This CDR3 is 15 amino acids long. The germline CDR1 and CDR2 sequences are SGHAT and FQNNGV. The V and J ends lost 11 bases and 3 bases respectively, with 21 bases between them. CDR3 coding DNA: TGTGCCTGCAACTTAGGGGCGGGGCCGACAGATACGCAGTATTTT. Encoded protein: CACNLGAGPTDTQYF.

The chain employs TRBV11-3 and TRBJ2-1; D might be TRBD2 (5 bases). V was trimmed by 6 bases and J by 8 bases, leaving 20 bases between them. The CDR3 loop spans 15 amino acids. Germline CDR1 is SGHNT and CDR2 is YENEEA. The CDR3 nucleotides read TGTGCCAGCAGTTCCCGCCACGGGGAGTACGATGAGCAGTTCTTC. It encodes CASSSRHGEYDEQFF.